A single sample is the source of the 7 T cell receptor beta chains below, sequenced in a study of blood T cell repertoires in COVID-19. The data were produced by immunoSEQ multiplex PCR, yet TCRdb's version contains in-frame clones alone and is incomplete. The table records 130,000 to 150,000 clones, approximately 80% of them present only once. Sequenced sample: peripheral blood. The receptors were gathered from a man aged 55 to 70 with active or convalescent COVID-19.

The chain uses TRBV7-2 and TRBJ1-4; TRBD1 agrees at 9 bases. CDR3 length: 14 amino acids. After removal of 6 bases from V and 7 bases from J, the junction contained 6 bases not matched to a gene. Germline-derived CDR1 and CDR2 are SGHTA and FQGNSA. As DNA, the CDR3 is TGTGCCAGCAGGTCCGGGACAGGGCTTGAAAAACTGTTTTTT. Protein product: CASRSGTGLEKLFF.

The J gene is TRBJ1-1, the V gene TRBV18, with 9 bases that match TRBD1. CDR3 size: 14 residues. With V trimmed by 3 bases and J by 4 bases, 3 bases remained unmatched. Germline values: CDR1 KGHSH, CDR2 LQKENI. For the CDR3, the DNA is TGTGCCAGCTCACCGCCGACAGGGGGCACTGAAGCTTTCTTT. Translated: CASSPPTGGTEAFF.

The chain is built from TRBV7-2 and TRBJ1-2; 9 bases line up with TRBD1. V was clipped by 4 bases and J by 4 bases; unmatched bases: 4. Germline lookup yields CDR1 SGHTA and CDR2 FQGNSA. The CDR3 runs 14 residues. For the CDR3, the DNA is TGTGCCAGCAGCTCGGGACAGGGTGTCTATGGCTACACCTTC. This sequence encodes CASSSGQGVYGYTF.

The chain is built from TRBV7-8 and TRBJ2-7; D perhaps matches TRBD1 (6 bases). The CDR3 covers 16 residues. The germline V gene has CDR1 SGHVS and CDR2 FQNEAQ. V lost 0 bases to trimming and J lost 2 bases, with 14 bases between them. CDR3 nucleotides: TGTGCCAGCAGCTTAGCGGGTCAGGGGTCAACCTACGAGCAGTACTTC. It codes for CASSLAGQGSTYEQYF.

This clone showed up just once. The genes are TRBV12-3 or TRBV12-4 and TRBJ1-2; TRBD1 is a possible D gene (6 bases). The length of the CDR3 is 13 residues. Trimming cost V 2 bases and J 5 bases, with 9 bases left between them. The DNA for the CDR3 is TGTGCCAGCAGTTTACTACAGGGATATGGCTACACCTTC. The encoded protein is CASSLLQGYGYTF.

In DNA form, the CDR3 reads TGTGCCAGCTCACCGGACGGACAGTTCGGAAACACCATATATTTT. Its protein product is CASSPDGQFGNTIYF. The J gene is TRBJ1-3, the V gene TRBV18, with D possibly matching TRBD1 (6 bases). This CDR3 spans 15 amino acids. The germline gives CDR1 KGHSH, CDR2 LQKENI. V lost 3 bases and J 4 bases, leaving 13 bases between the germline ends.

The chain has TRBV6-2 or TRBV6-3 and TRBJ2-7, with D possibly TRBD2 on 5 matching bases. Germline CDR1 MNHEY, CDR2 SVGEGT. V shed 4 bases and J shed 3 bases, with 13 bases lying between them. The CDR3 runs 14 residues. The CDR3 reads CASSSPGTHYEQYV. The CDR3 region has the DNA TGTGCCAGCAGTTCACCGGGAACCCACTACGAGCAGTACGTC.